This TCR beta chain was recorded in a study of cytomegalovirus exposure and HLA in healthy donors. Study-level points and caveats: Later on, an analysis found that several of the most significant clusters appeared to be linked to common viral pathogens, which included parvovirus B19.

Amplification used 60 Vbeta primers and 13 Jbeta primers. Generated by immunoSEQ multiplex PCR, the TCRdb table keeps only in-frame clones and is missing some. The sample consists of some 110,000 clones, roughly 82% of them appearing once. The CDR3 contains 16 residues. The germline CDR1 and CDR2 sequences are SGHRS and YFSETQ. J lost 4 bases, V lost 2 bases, and 6 bases had no gene match. With regard to this clone: As yet, its antigen is unknown.

The sequenced sample was PBMCs. The receptor was derived from a woman aged 40-49 years in good health and CMV-seropositive. The chain combines TRBV5-1 with TRBJ2-3; 11 bases line up with TRBD2. The CDR3 bases are TGCGCCAGCAGCTTAACTAGCGGGAGTAGGTCAGATACGCAGTATTTT. Protein: CASSLTSGSRSDTQYF.